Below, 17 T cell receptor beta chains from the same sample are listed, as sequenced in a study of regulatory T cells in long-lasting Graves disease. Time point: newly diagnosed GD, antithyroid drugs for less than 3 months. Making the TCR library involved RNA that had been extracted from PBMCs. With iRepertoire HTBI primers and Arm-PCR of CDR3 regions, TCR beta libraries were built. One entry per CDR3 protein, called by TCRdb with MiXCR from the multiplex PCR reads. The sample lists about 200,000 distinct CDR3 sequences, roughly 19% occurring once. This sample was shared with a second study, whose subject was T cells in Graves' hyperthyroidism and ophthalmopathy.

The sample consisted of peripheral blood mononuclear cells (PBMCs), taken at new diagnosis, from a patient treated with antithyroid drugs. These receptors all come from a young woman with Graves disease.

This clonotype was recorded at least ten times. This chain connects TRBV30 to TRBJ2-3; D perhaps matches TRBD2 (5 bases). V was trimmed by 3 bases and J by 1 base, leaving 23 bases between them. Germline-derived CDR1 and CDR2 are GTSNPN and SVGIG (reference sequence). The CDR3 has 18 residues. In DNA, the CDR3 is TGTGCCTGGAGGGGAGTGTCTACTGCAGGACTTCGCACAGATACGCAGTATTTT. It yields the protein CAWRGVSTAGLRTDTQYF.

Here the CDR3 DNA reads TGTGCCAGCAGCTCAGGTTTGCGGGAGGTTGAAGCTTTCTTT. Its translation is CASSSGLREVEAFF. The chain couples TRBV12-3 or TRBV12-4 to TRBJ1-1; D gene uncertain. The CDR3 extends over 14 amino acids. Trimming removed 6 bases at V and 7 bases at J, with 18 bases between.

This CDR3 is CASSFNRGYYGYTF. The CDR3 DNA follows: TGTGCCAGCAGCTTCAACAGGGGGTACTATGGCTACACCTTC. J is TRBJ1-2 and V is TRBV7-2; 8 bases line up with TRBD1. The CDR3 runs to 14 residues. Germline lookup yields CDR1 SGHTA and CDR2 FQGNSA. After removal of 3 bases from V and 3 bases from J, the junction contained 3 bases not matched to a gene.

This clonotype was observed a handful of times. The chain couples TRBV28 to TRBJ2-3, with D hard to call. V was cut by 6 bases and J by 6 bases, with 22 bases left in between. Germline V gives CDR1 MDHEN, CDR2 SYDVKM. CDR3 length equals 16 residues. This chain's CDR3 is CASSPSLGRQVDTQYF. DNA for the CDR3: TGTGCCAGCAGCCCCTCACTCGGCAGGCAGGTCGATACGCAGTATTTT.

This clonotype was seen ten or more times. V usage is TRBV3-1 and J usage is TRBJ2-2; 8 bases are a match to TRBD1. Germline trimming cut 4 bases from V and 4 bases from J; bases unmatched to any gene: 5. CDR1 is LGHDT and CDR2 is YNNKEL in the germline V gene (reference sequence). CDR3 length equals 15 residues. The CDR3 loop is CASSRTGGSTGELFF. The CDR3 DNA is TGTGCCAGCAGCCGCACAGGGGGGTCCACCGGGGAGCTGTTTTTT.

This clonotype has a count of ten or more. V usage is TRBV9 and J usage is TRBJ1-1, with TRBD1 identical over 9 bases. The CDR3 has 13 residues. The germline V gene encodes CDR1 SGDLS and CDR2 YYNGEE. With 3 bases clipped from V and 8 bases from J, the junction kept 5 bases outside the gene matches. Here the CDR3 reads CASSDRGTGEAFF. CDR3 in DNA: TGTGCCAGCAGCGACCGGGGGACAGGGGAAGCTTTCTTT.

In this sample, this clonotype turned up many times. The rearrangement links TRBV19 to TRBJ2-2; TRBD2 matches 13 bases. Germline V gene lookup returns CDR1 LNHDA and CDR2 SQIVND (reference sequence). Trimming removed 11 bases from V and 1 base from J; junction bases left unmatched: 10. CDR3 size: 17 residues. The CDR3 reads CASGLAGTRRNTGELFF. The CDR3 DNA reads TGTGCCTCGGGACTAGCGGGAACCAGGAGGAACACCGGGGAGCTGTTTTTT.

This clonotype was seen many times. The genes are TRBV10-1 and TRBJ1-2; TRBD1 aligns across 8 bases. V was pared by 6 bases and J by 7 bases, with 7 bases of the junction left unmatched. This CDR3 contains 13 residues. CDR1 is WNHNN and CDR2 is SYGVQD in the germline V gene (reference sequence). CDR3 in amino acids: CASRDRVEGGYTF. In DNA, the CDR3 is TGCGCCAGCAGGGACAGGGTTGAGGGTGGCTACACCTTC.

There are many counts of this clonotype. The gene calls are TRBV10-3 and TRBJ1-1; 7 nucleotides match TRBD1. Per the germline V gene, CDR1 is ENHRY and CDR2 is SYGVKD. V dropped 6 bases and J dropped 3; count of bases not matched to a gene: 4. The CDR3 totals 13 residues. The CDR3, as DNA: TGTGCCATCAGCCGAACAGGGGACACTGAAGCTTTCTTT. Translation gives CAISRTGDTEAFF.

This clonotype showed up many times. This CDR3 is CAWSVSDSSSGNTIYF. In DNA form, the CDR3 reads TGTGCCTGGAGTGTTAGCGACTCTTCCTCTGGAAACACCATATATTTT. The chain links TRBV30 to TRBJ1-3; D gene uncertain. There are 16 residues in the CDR3. Between the trimmed V and J ends, which lost 0 bases and 0 bases, there was a span of 12 bases. Germline-derived CDR1 and CDR2 are GTSNPN and SVGIG (reference sequence).

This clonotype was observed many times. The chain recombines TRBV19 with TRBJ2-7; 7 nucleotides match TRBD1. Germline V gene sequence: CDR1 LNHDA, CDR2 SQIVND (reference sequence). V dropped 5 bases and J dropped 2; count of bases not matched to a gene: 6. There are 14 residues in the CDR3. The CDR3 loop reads CASSLTGITYEQYF. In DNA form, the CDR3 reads TGTGCCAGTAGTCTGACAGGGATCACCTACGAGCAGTACTTC.

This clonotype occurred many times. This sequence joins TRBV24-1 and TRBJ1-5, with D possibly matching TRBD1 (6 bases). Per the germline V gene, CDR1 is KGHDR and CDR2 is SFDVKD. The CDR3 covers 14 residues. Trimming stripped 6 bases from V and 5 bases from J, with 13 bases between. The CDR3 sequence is CATSNSRGYQPQHF. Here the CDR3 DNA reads TGTGCCACCAGTAATAGCAGGGGATATCAGCCCCAGCATTTT.

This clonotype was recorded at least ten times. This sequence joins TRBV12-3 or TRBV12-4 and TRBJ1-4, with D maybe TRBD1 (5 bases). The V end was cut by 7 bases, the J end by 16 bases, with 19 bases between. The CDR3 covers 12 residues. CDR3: CASILRPAGGFF. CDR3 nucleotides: TGTGCCAGCATTCTCCGGCCCGCGGGGGGGTTTTTT.

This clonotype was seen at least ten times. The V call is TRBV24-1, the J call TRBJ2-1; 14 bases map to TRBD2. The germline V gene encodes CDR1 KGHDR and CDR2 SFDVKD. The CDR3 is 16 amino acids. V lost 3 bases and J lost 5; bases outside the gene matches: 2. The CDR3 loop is CATSDGTSGRHNEQFF. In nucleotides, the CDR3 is TGTGCCACCAGTGATGGGACTAGCGGGAGACACAATGAGCAGTTCTTC.

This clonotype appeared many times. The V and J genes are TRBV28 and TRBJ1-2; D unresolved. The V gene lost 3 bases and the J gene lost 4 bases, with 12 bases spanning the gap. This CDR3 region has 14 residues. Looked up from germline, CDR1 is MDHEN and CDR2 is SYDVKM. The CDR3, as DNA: TGTGCCAGCAGTTTCGACGGACTTACCTATGGCTACACCTTC. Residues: CASSFDGLTYGYTF.

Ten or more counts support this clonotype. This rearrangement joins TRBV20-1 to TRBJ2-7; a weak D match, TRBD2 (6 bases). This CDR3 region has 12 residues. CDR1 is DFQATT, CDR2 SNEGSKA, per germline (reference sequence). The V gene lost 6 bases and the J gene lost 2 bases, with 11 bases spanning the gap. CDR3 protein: CSAGGQTYEQYF. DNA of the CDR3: TGCAGTGCGGGAGGACAAACCTACGAGCAGTACTTC.

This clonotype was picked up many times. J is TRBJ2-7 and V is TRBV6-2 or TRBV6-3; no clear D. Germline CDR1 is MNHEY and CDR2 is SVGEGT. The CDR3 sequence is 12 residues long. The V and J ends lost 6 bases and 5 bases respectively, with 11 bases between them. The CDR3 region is CASSHKRDEQYF. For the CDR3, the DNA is TGTGCCAGCAGCCACAAAAGGGACGAGCAGTACTTC.